This T cell receptor (beta chain) was sequenced during a study of blood T cell repertoires in COVID-19. For the study at large: T cells, B-cell-depleted T cells, or PBMCs supplied cDNA or gDNA.

The table lists this clone with a few counts. The method was immunoSEQ multiplex PCR; TCRdb's version includes in-frame clones alone and lacks a portion of them. The table shows 90,000 to 100,000 clones, with approximately 90% occurring only once. This CDR3 spans 17 amino acids. With 6 bases clipped from V and 6 bases from J, the junction kept 18 bases outside the gene matches. The germline CDR1 and CDR2 sequences are MDHEN and SYDVKM. V gene TRBV28 combines with J gene TRBJ1-1, with 8 bases aligning to TRBD1. This clonotype was sampled from a man aged 70-80 years with acute or convalescent COVID-19. Sequencing was performed on peripheral blood. The DNA for the CDR3 is TGTGCCAGCAGCCCCCAAAGCTGGGACAGGCCCCCCCCTGAAGCTTTCTTT. Translation: CASSPQSWDRPPPEAFF.